The source of this TCR beta chain is a study of blood T cell repertoires in COVID-19. There are 16 residues in the CDR3. The V segment lost 3 bases and the J segment 1 base; nucleotides outside the gene matches: 4. The V gene's germline CDR1 is SGHVS and CDR2 FNYEAQ. Clones were sequenced by immunoSEQ multiplex PCR, and TCRdb holds only the in-frame ones, with some missing. This sample has 90,000 to 120,000 clones; 65% to 80% occur once, and the top ten carry approximately 4.3%. The sequenced sample was peripheral blood. The gene calls are TRBV7-6 and TRBJ1-3; 9 bases map to TRBD1. This clonotype was sampled from a man aged 65 to 79 with acute or convalescent COVID-19. CDR3 in DNA: TGTGCCAGCAGCTTTACGACAGGGGGGTCTGGAAACACCATATATTTT. This codes for CASSFTTGGSGNTIYF.